This T cell receptor (beta chain) was found in a study of patients and donors after allogeneic stem cell transplantation. TCRdb called the RT-PCR reads again in MiXCR, with one record for every CDR3 protein. Of roughly 940,000 distinct CDR3 sequences detected, under 20% appear once; the ten largest clones hold under 6.5%. From germline, CDR1 is MNHEY and CDR2 SVGEGT. The ends were cut back, 8 bases at V and 8 bases at J, with 16 bases in the middle. This CDR3 comprises 12 residues. V and J are TRBV6-2 or TRBV6-3 and TRBJ2-7; D perhaps matches TRBD1 (6 bases). The specimen was blood, either unsorted or a sorted T cell fraction (not recorded which). The receptor was isolated from a human donor who was either an allogeneic HSCT recipient or a stem cell or donor lymphocyte infusion donor (not recorded which). It is not recorded whose cells these are; they may come from a transplant donor. CDR3 in amino acids: CASGRGTSQQYF. The CDR3 coding sequence is TGTGCCAGCGGACGAGGGACATCGCAGCAGTACTTC.